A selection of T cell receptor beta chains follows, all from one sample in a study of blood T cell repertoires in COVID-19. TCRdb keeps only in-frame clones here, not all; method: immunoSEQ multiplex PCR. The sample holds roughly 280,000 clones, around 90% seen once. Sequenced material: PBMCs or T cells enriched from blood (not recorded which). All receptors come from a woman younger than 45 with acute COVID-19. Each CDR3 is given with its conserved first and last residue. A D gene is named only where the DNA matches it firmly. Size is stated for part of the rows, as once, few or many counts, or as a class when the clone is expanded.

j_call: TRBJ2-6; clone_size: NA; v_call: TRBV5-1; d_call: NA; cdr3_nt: TGCGCCAGCAGCATACAGGCTTCCTCTGGGGCCAACGTCCTGACTTTC; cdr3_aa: CASSIQASSGANVLTF
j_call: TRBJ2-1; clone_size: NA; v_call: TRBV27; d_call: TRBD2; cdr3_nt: TGTGCCAGCAGCCCCCCGGGACTAGCTTACAATGAGCAGTTCTTC; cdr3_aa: CASSPPGLAYNEQFF
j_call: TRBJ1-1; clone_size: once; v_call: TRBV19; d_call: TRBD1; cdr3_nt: TGTGCCAGTAGTATCCCCTTGGGACAGGGAGGTCAAGCTTTCTTT; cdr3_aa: CASSIPLGQGGQAFF
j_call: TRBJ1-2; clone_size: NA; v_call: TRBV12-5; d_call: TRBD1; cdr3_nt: TGTGCTAGTGGTTTGGTACGGGTTCCGGCCGATACGACAGGGTATGGCTACACCTTC; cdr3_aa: CASGLVRVPADTTGYGYTF
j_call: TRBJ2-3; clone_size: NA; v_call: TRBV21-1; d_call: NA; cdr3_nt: TGTGCCAGCAGCAATTGGACTAGCGGGAGGCCCCCCCCATGGCCCACAGATACGCAGTATTTT; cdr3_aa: CASSNWTSGRPPPWPTDTQYF
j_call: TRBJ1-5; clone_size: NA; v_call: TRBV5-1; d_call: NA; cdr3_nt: TGCGCCAGCAGCCCGGGGACATCCCGAGGGGCCCAGCATTTT; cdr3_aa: CASSPGTSRGAQHF
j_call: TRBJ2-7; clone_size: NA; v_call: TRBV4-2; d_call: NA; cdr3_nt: TGTGCCAGCAGCCAAGACGTCCTTTCTGTGGGACTCAACGAGCAGTACTTC; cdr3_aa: CASSQDVLSVGLNEQYF
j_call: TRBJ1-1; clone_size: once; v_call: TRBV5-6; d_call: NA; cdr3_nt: TGTGCCAGCGCTACAGGGATGAACACTGAAGCTTTCTTT; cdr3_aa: CASATGMNTEAFF
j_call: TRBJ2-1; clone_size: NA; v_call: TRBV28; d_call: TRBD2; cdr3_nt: TGTGCCAGCAGTTTCACTAGCGGACCGTACAATGAGCAGTTCTTC; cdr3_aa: CASSFTSGPYNEQFF
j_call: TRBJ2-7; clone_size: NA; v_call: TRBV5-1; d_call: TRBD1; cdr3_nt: TGCGCCAGCAGCTTCGGGGGACAGGGAGGATCCTACGAGCAGTACTTC; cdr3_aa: CASSFGGQGGSYEQYF
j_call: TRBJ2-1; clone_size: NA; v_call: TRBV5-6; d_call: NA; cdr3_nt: TGTGCCAGCAGCTTGGGTCAGGGCAGAGACAATGAGCAGTTCTTC; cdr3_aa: CASSLGQGRDNEQFF
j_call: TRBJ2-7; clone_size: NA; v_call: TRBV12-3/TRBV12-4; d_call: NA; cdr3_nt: TGTGCCAGCAGTTTAGGGCTCTACGAGCAGTACTTC; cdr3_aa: CASSLGLYEQYF
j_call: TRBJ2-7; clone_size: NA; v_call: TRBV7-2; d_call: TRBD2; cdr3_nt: TGTGCCAGCAGCGTGATCGCCGGGACTAGCGGGAGGGCCTACGAGCAGTACTTC; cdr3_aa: CASSVIAGTSGRAYEQYF
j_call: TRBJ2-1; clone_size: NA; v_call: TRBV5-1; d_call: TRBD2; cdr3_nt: TGCGCCAGCAGCTTGTCGCTAGCGGGAGGGCGGGAGCAGTTCTTC; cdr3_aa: CASSLSLAGGREQFF
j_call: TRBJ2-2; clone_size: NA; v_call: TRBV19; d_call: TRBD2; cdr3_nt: TGTGCCAGTACCATGAGCGGGAGCACCGGGGAGCTGTTTTTT; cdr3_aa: CASTMSGSTGELFF
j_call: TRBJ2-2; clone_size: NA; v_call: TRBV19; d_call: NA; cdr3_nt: TGTGCCAGTAGTATGGCGATGGGCAGCGGGGAGCTGTTTTTT; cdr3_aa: CASSMAMGSGELFF
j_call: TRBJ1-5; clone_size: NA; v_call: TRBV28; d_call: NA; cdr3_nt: TGTGCCAGCGATGAGACGCCCGGGTATAATCAGCCCCAGCATTTT; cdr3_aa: CASDETPGYNQPQHF
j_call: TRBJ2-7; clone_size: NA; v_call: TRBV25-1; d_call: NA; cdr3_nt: TGTGCCAGCACCGGGGTCAGCGAGCAGTACTTC; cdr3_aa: CASTGVSEQYF
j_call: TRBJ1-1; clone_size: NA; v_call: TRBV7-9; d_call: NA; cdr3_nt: TGTGCCAGCAGCTCCAACTCCAGACAGCTTGCCACTGAAGCTTTCTTT; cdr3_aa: CASSSNSRQLATEAFF
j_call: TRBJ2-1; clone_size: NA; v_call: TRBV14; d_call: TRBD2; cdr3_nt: TGTGCCAGCAGCCAAGGCTTGCCGGGCGCGGGAGAGTCCTACAATGAGCAGTTCTTC; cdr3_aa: CASSQGLPGAGESYNEQFF
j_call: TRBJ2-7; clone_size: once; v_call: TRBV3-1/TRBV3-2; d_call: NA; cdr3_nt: TGTGCCAGCAGCCAAGATGAGGGTTCCTACGAGCAGTACTTC; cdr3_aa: CASSQDEGSYEQYF
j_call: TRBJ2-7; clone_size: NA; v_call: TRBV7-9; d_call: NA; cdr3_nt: TGTGCCAGCAGCGGTCCAGAAAACTACGAGCAGTACTTC; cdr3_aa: CASSGPENYEQYF
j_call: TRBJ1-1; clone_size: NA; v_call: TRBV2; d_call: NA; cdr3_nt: TGTGCCAGCAGTATACAGCTAAACACTGAAGCTTTCTTT; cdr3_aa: CASSIQLNTEAFF
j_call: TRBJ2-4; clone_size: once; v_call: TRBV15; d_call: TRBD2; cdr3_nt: TGTGCCACCAGCGGTATGGGACTAGCGGGAAGGATTCAGTACTTC; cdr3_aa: CATSGMGLAGRIQYF
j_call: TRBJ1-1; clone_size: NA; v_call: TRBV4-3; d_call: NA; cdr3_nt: TGCGCCAGCAGCCAGGTGGAGGGGGGGAATACTGAAGCTTTCTTT; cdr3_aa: CASSQVEGGNTEAFF
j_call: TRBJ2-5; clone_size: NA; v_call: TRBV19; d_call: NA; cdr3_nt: TGTGCCAGTATGTTTGCAGCGGGAGAGACCCAGTACTTC; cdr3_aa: CASMFAAGETQYF
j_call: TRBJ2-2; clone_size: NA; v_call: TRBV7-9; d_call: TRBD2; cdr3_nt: TGTGCCAGCAGCTCGTCCCTCGGGCTAGCGGGGTTCACCGGGGAGCTGTTTTTT; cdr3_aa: CASSSSLGLAGFTGELFF
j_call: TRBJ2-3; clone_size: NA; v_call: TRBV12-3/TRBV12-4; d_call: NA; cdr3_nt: TGTGCCAGCAGCTACGCAGATACGCAGTATTTT; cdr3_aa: CASSYADTQYF
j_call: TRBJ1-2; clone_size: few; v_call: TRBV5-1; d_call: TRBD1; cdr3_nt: TGCGCCAGCAGCTTGGGACAGGGCGATGGCTACACCTTC; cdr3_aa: CASSLGQGDGYTF
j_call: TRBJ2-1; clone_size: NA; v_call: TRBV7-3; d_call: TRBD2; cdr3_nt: TGTGCCAGCAGCTTAATGCTCACTAGCGGCAATGAGCAGTTCTTC; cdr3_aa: CASSLMLTSGNEQFF
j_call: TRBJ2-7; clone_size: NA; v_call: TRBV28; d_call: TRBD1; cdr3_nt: TGTGCCAGCAGATATCATACAGGGGCCTACGAGCAGTACTTC; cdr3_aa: CASRYHTGAYEQYF
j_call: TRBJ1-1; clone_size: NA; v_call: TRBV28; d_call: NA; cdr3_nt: TGTGCCAGCCATGTGGGGCAGGGGTGGACTGAAGCTTTCTTT; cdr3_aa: CASHVGQGWTEAFF
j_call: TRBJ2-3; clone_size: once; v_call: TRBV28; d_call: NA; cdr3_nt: TGTGCCAGCAGTCCCGCGTGGGGCTTATCCAACACAGATACGCAGTATTTT; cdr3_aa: CASSPAWGLSNTDTQYF
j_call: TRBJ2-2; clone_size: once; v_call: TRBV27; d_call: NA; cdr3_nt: TGTGCCAGCAGCCCTGAGGATGTGGTCGCCGGGGAGCTGTTTTTT; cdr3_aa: CASSPEDVVAGELFF
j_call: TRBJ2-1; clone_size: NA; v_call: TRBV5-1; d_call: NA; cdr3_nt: TGCGCCAGCAGCTCGGAGGCAGCGGGTTCCTACAATGAGCAGTTCTTC; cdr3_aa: CASSSEAAGSYNEQFF
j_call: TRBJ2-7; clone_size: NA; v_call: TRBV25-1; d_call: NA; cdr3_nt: TGTGCCAGCAGTGAACGGGGCGGGACCTTCGGGCAGTACTTC; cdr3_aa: CASSERGGTFGQYF
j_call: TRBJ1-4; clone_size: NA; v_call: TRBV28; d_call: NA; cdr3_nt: TGTGCCAGCAGTCAGGGCAGACAGCACTATAATGAAAAACTGTTTTTT; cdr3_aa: CASSQGRQHYNEKLFF
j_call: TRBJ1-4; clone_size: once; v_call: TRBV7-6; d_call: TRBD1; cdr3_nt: TGTGCCAGCAGCTTAGGGGACAGGTCAACTAATGAAAAACTGTTTTTT; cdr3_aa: CASSLGDRSTNEKLFF
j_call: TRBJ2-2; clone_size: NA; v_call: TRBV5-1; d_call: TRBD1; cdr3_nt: TGCGCCAGCAGCCCAGGACAGGGGGCAAACGGGGAGCTGTTTTTT; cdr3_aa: CASSPGQGANGELFF
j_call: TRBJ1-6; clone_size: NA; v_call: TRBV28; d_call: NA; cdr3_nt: TGTGCCAGCAGTGCGGTTAATTCACCCCTCCACTTT; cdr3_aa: CASSAVNSPLHF
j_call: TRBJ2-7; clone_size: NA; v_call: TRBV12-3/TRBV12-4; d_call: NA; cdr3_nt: TGTGCCAGCAGTTTGACCAGGGTGCACGAGCAGTACTTC; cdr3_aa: CASSLTRVHEQYF
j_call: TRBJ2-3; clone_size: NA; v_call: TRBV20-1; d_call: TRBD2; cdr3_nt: TGCAGTGCTGGTGACAGGCGGACTAGCGGGAGAACAGATACGCAGTATTTT; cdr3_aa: CSAGDRRTSGRTDTQYF
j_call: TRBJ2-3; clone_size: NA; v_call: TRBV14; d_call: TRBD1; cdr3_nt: TGTGCCAGCAGCGCACTGACAGGGGCAACAGATACGCAGTATTTT; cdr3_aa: CASSALTGATDTQYF
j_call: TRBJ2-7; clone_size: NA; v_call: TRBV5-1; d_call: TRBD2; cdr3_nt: TGCGCCAGCAGCTCGGGCTCCGGGACTAGCACGCGTTCCTACGAGCAGTACTTC; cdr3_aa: CASSSGSGTSTRSYEQYF
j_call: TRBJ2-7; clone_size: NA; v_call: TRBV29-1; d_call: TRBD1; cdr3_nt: TGCAGCGTTAGACAGGGGGCCGGCTACGAGCAGTACTTC; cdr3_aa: CSVRQGAGYEQYF
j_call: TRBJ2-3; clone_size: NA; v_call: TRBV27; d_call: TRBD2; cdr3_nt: TGTGCCAGCAGTTCCGGGACTAGCGGGAGGTGGACAGATACGCAGTATTTT; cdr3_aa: CASSSGTSGRWTDTQYF
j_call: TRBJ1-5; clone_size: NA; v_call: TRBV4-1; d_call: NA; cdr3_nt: TGCGCCAGCAGCCAAGATCGGGGGACTCGGGGCAATCAGCCCCAGCATTTT; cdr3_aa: CASSQDRGTRGNQPQHF